Listed below are T cell receptor beta chains from one sample, sequenced in a study of blood T cells in healthy people across ages. One entry per CDR3 protein, called by TCRdb with MiXCR from the 5' RACE reads. The sample yields over a million distinct CDR3 sequences, about 42% seen once. Sequenced input: blood. These receptors were taken from a woman between 18 and 29 years old in good health. CDR3s leave out the opening cysteine and the closing phenylalanine or tryptophan. The order of the fields is V gene, J gene, CDR3 protein.

V gene: TRBV29-1
J gene: TRBJ1-2
CDR3 protein: SGTAGGYGYT

V gene: TRBV7-9
J gene: TRBJ1-4
CDR3 protein: ATGTTYSEKLF

V gene: TRBV7-2
J gene: TRBJ1-1
CDR3 protein: ASSRQGAYTEAF

V gene: TRBV5-1
J gene: TRBJ2-3
CDR3 protein: ASSKRGGGPPDTQY

V gene: TRBV10-3
J gene: TRBJ1-1
CDR3 protein: AIREQGTEAF

V gene: TRBV14
J gene: TRBJ2-1
CDR3 protein: ASSGISSYNEQF

V gene: TRBV5-5
J gene: TRBJ1-2
CDR3 protein: ASSLLGGQGLGGYT

V gene: TRBV20-1
J gene: TRBJ2-5
CDR3 protein: SARAPGQSRETQY

V gene: TRBV25-1
J gene: TRBJ2-5
CDR3 protein: ASSEVGTSGGNEQY

V gene: TRBV7-2
J gene: TRBJ1-2
CDR3 protein: ASSTPTGPYT

V gene: TRBV7-9
J gene: TRBJ1-1
CDR3 protein: ASSLNGNTEAF

V gene: TRBV11-2
J gene: TRBJ2-1
CDR3 protein: ASSFPGSDNEQF

V gene: TRBV5-8
J gene: TRBJ1-2
CDR3 protein: GSRRVRPTNYGYT

V gene: TRBV20-1
J gene: TRBJ2-1
CDR3 protein: SAQPGRPSSYNEQF

V gene: TRBV7-9
J gene: TRBJ1-2
CDR3 protein: ASRDGANYGYT

V gene: TRBV28
J gene: TRBJ2-3
CDR3 protein: ASIGQGGTDTQY

V gene: TRBV20-1
J gene: TRBJ1-2
CDR3 protein: SASAFGTATFEGYT

V gene: TRBV12-3/TRBV12-4
J gene: TRBJ1-2
CDR3 protein: ASSLNLDYGYT

V gene: TRBV5-1
J gene: TRBJ2-1
CDR3 protein: ASSFRDRVYNEQF

V gene: TRBV4-3
J gene: TRBJ2-1
CDR3 protein: VSSQVGEYNEQF

V gene: TRBV20-1
J gene: TRBJ2-7
CDR3 protein: SATGTGWSEQY

V gene: TRBV30
J gene: TRBJ2-1
CDR3 protein: AWSVQGLAAYEQF

V gene: TRBV3-1
J gene: TRBJ2-3
CDR3 protein: ASSQVGRRKVDTQY

V gene: TRBV3-1
J gene: TRBJ1-1
CDR3 protein: ASSQEWGNTEAF

V gene: TRBV27
J gene: TRBJ2-1
CDR3 protein: ASSLSKGLAGDNEQF

V gene: TRBV29-1
J gene: TRBJ1-2
CDR3 protein: SVVGAPNYGYT

V gene: TRBV12-3/TRBV12-4
J gene: TRBJ2-1
CDR3 protein: ASSHGQLYYNEQF

V gene: TRBV12-3/TRBV12-4
J gene: TRBJ2-3
CDR3 protein: ASSFTGGRADTQY

V gene: TRBV3-1
J gene: TRBJ1-1
CDR3 protein: ASSGNRAEAF

V gene: TRBV24-1
J gene: TRBJ2-1
CDR3 protein: ATSDLLAGGGYEQF

V gene: TRBV7-2
J gene: TRBJ2-5
CDR3 protein: ASSSDRGETQY

V gene: TRBV7-2
J gene: -
CDR3 protein: ASSARDRKYNEQY

V gene: TRBV7-3
J gene: TRBJ1-1
CDR3 protein: ASSIGHDTEAF

V gene: TRBV12-3/TRBV12-4
J gene: TRBJ1-3
CDR3 protein: ASSFGTTIY

V gene: TRBV6-6
J gene: TRBJ1-5
CDR3 protein: ASILTGGNQPQH

V gene: TRBV29-1
J gene: TRBJ2-3
CDR3 protein: SVKAGETDTQY

V gene: TRBV12-3/TRBV12-4
J gene: TRBJ2-5
CDR3 protein: ASRATGVETQY

V gene: TRBV5-1
J gene: TRBJ2-5
CDR3 protein: ASSETGQETQY

V gene: TRBV12-3/TRBV12-4
J gene: TRBJ2-3
CDR3 protein: ASSPGTHVERADTQY

V gene: TRBV3-1
J gene: TRBJ1-1
CDR3 protein: ASKKAADFGSEAF

V gene: TRBV12-3/TRBV12-4
J gene: TRBJ1-4
CDR3 protein: ASSPGPWGEKLF

V gene: TRBV5-6
J gene: TRBJ2-3
CDR3 protein: ASRKAGVTDTQY

V gene: TRBV7-7
J gene: TRBJ2-2
CDR3 protein: ASSLVGQAGELF

V gene: TRBV20-1
J gene: TRBJ1-2
CDR3 protein: SARDTRANYGYT